These 18 T cell receptor beta chains were all obtained from the same sample, sequenced in a study of blood T cell repertoires in COVID-19. Assay used: immunoSEQ multiplex PCR; TCRdb lists only in-frame clones, some missing. The sample lists 65,000 or so clones, more than 65% occurring once. The sequenced material came from peripheral blood. The receptors come from a human donor in a cohort sampled during active COVID-19.

This chain joins TRBV12-3 or TRBV12-4 and TRBJ2-1; unclear D gene. The CDR3 extends over 13 amino acids. V was shortened by 3 bases and J by 0 bases, with 3 bases between the two germline ends. DNA for the CDR3: TGTGCCAGCAGTTTTAGCTCCTACAATGAGCAGTTCTTC. This translates into CASSFSSYNEQFF.

V gene TRBV21-1 combines with J gene TRBJ2-7; the D call in the table, TRBD1, was not verified against the DNA. TRBV21-1 is deemed a pseudogene. The CDR3 is 12 amino acids. The CDR3 DNA is TGTGCCAGCAGCAAAGCGGGCAGGGAGCAGTACTTC. This codes for CASSKAGREQYF.

The chain combines TRBV11-2 with TRBJ1-1, with D unclear. The V end lost 6 bases, the J end lost 10 bases, and 12 bases lay between the germline ends. The CDR3 totals 11 residues. CDR1 SGHAT and CDR2 FQNNGV come from the germline V gene. The CDR3 is CASSSYSGAFF. CDR3 DNA: TGTGCCAGCAGTTCCTACTCTGGAGCTTTCTTT.

This CDR3 is CASTQRVGANVLTF. In nucleotides, the CDR3 is TGTGCCAGCACTCAGAGGGTGGGGGCCAACGTCCTGACTTTC. V usage is TRBV28 and J usage is TRBJ2-6, with D tentatively TRBD2 (5 bases). V lost 7 bases to trimming and J lost 4 bases, with 11 bases between them. Germline CDR1 is MDHEN and CDR2 is SYDVKM. The CDR3 sequence is 14 residues long.

The J gene is TRBJ2-7, the V gene TRBV10-3; weak D call: TRBD2 (5 bases). CDR3 length: 14 amino acids. V gave up 3 bases and J gave up 6 bases, with 15 bases separating them. Per the germline V gene, CDR1 is ENHRY and CDR2 is SYGVKD. The CDR3 sequence is CAISDRVRDTEQYF. As DNA, the CDR3 is TGTGCCATCAGTGACAGAGTACGGGATACCGAGCAGTACTTC.

This clone has only a few counts. V gene TRBV29-1 combines with J gene TRBJ2-5, with D perhaps matching TRBD2 (6 bases). This CDR3 spans 12 amino acids. Per germline, CDR1 SQVTM and CDR2 ANQGSEA. V gave up 5 bases and J gave up 5 bases, with 12 bases separating them. This CDR3 is CSVLGGRETQYF. CDR3 nucleotides: TGCAGCGTTTTGGGGGGTCGGGAGACCCAGTACTTC.

V is TRBV7-2 and J is TRBJ2-5, with D tentatively TRBD2 (7 bases). The CDR3 loop spans 14 amino acids. Trimming removed 5 bases from V and 5 bases from J, with 15 bases in between. CDR1 and CDR2 (germline): SGHTA, FQGNSA. DNA of the CDR3: TGTGCCAGCAGCCCGGCATGGGGGGGCGAGACCCAGTACTTC. Translated, it gives CASSPAWGGETQYF.

The chain recombines TRBV28 with TRBJ2-1, with D unresolved. Germline CDR1 is MDHEN and CDR2 is SYDVKM. This CDR3 comprises 11 residues. The ends were cut back, 7 bases at V and 3 bases at J, with 4 bases in the middle. The CDR3 DNA reads as TGTGCCAGCACCAACTACAATGAGCAGTTCTTC. Its translation: CASTNYNEQFF.

In its sample, this clone was seen a few times. V is TRBV7-6 and J is TRBJ1-2; tentatively, D is TRBD1 (6 bases). The CDR3 covers 14 residues. CDR1 and CDR2 (germline): SGHVS, FNYEAQ. Between the trimmed V and J ends, which lost 5 bases and 4 bases, there was a span of 14 bases. CDR3 bases: TGTGCCAGCAGCCCTGCAGGGGCTCCCTATGGCTACACCTTC. The encoded protein is CASSPAGAPYGYTF.

The CDR3, as DNA: TGCGCCAGCAGCTGGGCCGCCGGTGACACTGAAGCTTTCTTT. Translation gives CASSWAAGDTEAFF. This chain joins TRBV5-1 and TRBJ1-1; D is unclear. CDR1 SGHRS and CDR2 YFSETQ come from the germline V gene. This CDR3 contains 14 residues. Trimming removed 3 bases at V and 3 bases at J, with 12 bases between. The complete variable domain, with remaining parts taken from reference TRBV5-1 and TRBJ1-1, reads KAGVTQTPRYLIKTRGQQVTLSCSPISGHRSVSWYQQTPGQGLQFLFEYFSETQRNKGNFPGRFSGRQFSNSRSEMNVSTLELGDSALYLCASSWAAGDTEAFFGQGTRLTVV.

This chain uses TRBV5-6 with TRBJ2-2; 9 bases map to TRBD1. Germline CDR1 reads SGHDT; CDR2 reads YYEEEE. This CDR3 has 16 amino acids. V lost 3 bases, J lost 6 bases, and 9 bases stayed unmatched. CDR3 DNA sequence: TGTGCCAGCAGCTCCCCAGGGACAGGGATTCCCGGGGAGCTGTTTTTT. Translated: CASSSPGTGIPGELFF.

The chain joins TRBV4-2 to TRBJ2-3; TRBD2 aligns across 7 bases. Germline-derived CDR1 and CDR2 are LGHNA and YNFKEQ. This CDR3 has 16 residues. The J segment lost 4 bases and the V segment lost 0 bases, leaving 7 bases of the junction unmatched. Written as DNA, the CDR3 is TGTGCCAGCAGCCAAGAATGGCGGGGGAGGTCAGATACGCAGTATTTT. This sequence encodes CASSQEWRGRSDTQYF.

The chain carries TRBV27 and TRBJ2-7; 9 bases are shared with TRBD2. V dropped 6 bases and J dropped 3; count of bases not matched to a gene: 6. The CDR3 is 14 amino acids. Germline V gene sequence: CDR1 MNHEY, CDR2 SMNVEV (reference sequence). For the CDR3, the DNA is TGTGCCAGCAGGCTTAGCGGGGGCGACTACGAGCAGTACTTC. It is translated as CASRLSGGDYEQYF.

The chain couples TRBV7-2 to TRBJ2-5, with D possibly being TRBD2 (6 bases). The CDR3 covers 13 residues. Per germline, CDR1 SGHTA and CDR2 FQGNSA. V lost 3 bases and J 2 bases, leaving 7 bases between the germline ends. DNA for the CDR3: TGTGCCAGCAGCTTTGCGGGGCAAGAGACCCAGTACTTC. Translation: CASSFAGQETQYF. Full variable domain (rest looked up from reference TRBV7-2 and TRBJ2-5): GAGVSQSPSNKVTEKGKDVELRCDPISGHTALYWYRQSLGQGLEFLIYFQGNSAPDKSGLPSDRFSAERTGGSVSTLTIQRTQQEDSAVYLCASSFAGQETQYFGPGTRLLVL.

This chain joins TRBV5-1 and TRBJ2-3; possible D gene TRBD2, 5 bases. Germline CDR1 SGHRS, CDR2 YFSETQ. The V and J ends lost 4 bases and 1 base respectively, with 10 bases between them. This CDR3 spans 14 amino acids. As DNA, the CDR3 is TGCGCCAGCAGCACTGCGGGCCGCACAGATACGCAGTATTTT. As protein: CASSTAGRTDTQYF.

The rearrangement uses TRBV6-6 and TRBJ2-7; 9 bases match TRBD1. This CDR3 has 13 residues. Germline V gives CDR1 MNHNY, CDR2 SVGAGI (reference sequence). J lost 6 bases, V lost 10 bases, and 10 bases had no gene match. The CDR3: CATRGTGRLEQYF. The CDR3, as DNA: TGTGCCACCCGGGGGACAGGGCGGCTCGAGCAGTACTTC.

V gene TRBV24-1 combines with J gene TRBJ1-5; D is possibly TRBD1 (5 bases). V was cut by 4 bases and J by 0 bases, with 18 bases left in between. The V gene's germline CDR1 is KGHDR and CDR2 SFDVKD. The CDR3 has 18 residues. The CDR3 DNA is TGTGCCACCAGTGAGGGGCCGGGTACAGATTATAGCAATCAGCCCCAGCATTTT. Protein sequence: CATSEGPGTDYSNQPQHF.

This clone appeared once. CDR3 DNA: TGTGCCAGCAGTCTCCAGGGACAGGGCACTGAAGCTTTCTTT. It codes for CASSLQGQGTEAFF. The chain joins TRBV27 to TRBJ1-1; 9 nucleotides match TRBD1. The junction had 5 bases not matched to a gene; V was cut back by 5 bases and J by 4 bases. In germline, CDR1 is MNHEY, CDR2 SMNVEV (reference sequence). CDR3 length: 14 amino acids.